This passage covers 6 T cell receptor beta chains from one sample sequenced in a study of cytomegalovirus exposure and HLA in healthy donors (dated 2017 in TCRdb). The protocol used for the library was the immunoSEQ multiplex PCR assay. A mixture of 60 forward primers for TCR Vbeta segments and 13 reverse primers for TCR Jbeta segments was used in the multiplex PCR. TCRdb holds this immuneACCESS table with in-frame rearrangements only. Some clones are missing; in checked studies, unresolved V genes explain under half, and the rest has no known cause. The sample table lists 90,000 to 120,000 clones, 77% of them with a count of one. Clones ranked in the top ten supply roughly 3.9% of the sample. Sequenced material: PBMCs. The source is a male donor in good health and CMV-seronegative.

The gene calls are TRBV7-7 and TRBJ2-2; D perhaps matches TRBD1 (6 bases). Germline CDR1 is SSHAT and CDR2 is FNYEAQ (reference sequence). Trimming pared 3 bases from V and 5 bases from J, leaving 10 bases between. The CDR3 covers 14 residues. The CDR3 DNA follows: TGTGCCAGCAGCTTGGGGGCCTCAACCGGGGAGCTGTTTTTT. Translation gives CASSLGASTGELFF. Complete variable domain (other parts from reference TRBV7-7 and TRBJ2-2): GAGVSQSPRYKVTKRGQDVTLRCDPISSHATLYWYQQALGQGPEFLTYFNYEAQPDKSGLPSDRFSAERPEGSISTLTIQRTEQRDSAMYRCASSLGASTGELFFGEGSRLTVL.

The gene calls are TRBV6-6 and TRBJ1-2, with 8 bases fitting TRBD1. The CDR3 covers 14 residues. CDR1 and CDR2 (germline): MNHNY, SVGAGI (reference sequence). The J segment lost 7 bases and the V segment lost 6 bases, leaving 10 bases of the junction unmatched. The CDR3 nucleotides are TGTGCCAGCAGCACATTAGACAGGGGATTTGGCTACACCTTC. Its protein is CASSTLDRGFGYTF.

This sequence joins TRBV7-9 and TRBJ1-5; D remains ambiguous. Per the germline V gene, CDR1 is SEHNR and CDR2 is FQNEAQ (reference sequence). The CDR3 runs to 12 residues. V was shortened by 2 bases and J by 6 bases, with 5 bases between the two germline ends. The CDR3 here is CASSLNRQPQHF. The DNA for the CDR3 is TGTGCCAGCAGCTTAAATCGTCAGCCCCAGCATTTT.

The CDR3 DNA reads as TGCGCCAGCAGCCAAGAAAAACCCTTGACAGGGAACGACCCCACTGAAGCTTTCTTT. It specifies CASSQEKPLTGNDPTEAFF. The chain carries TRBV4-1 and TRBJ1-1, with 7 bases that match TRBD1. V was clipped by 0 bases and J by 4 bases; unmatched bases: 17. This CDR3 contains 19 residues. CDR1 and CDR2 (germline): MGHRA, YSYEKL.

This chain uses TRBV27 with TRBJ2-7, with 10 bases that match TRBD2. CDR1 is MNHEY and CDR2 is SMNVEV in the germline V gene (reference sequence). The CDR3 covers 15 residues. V lost 5 bases and J lost 3; bases outside the gene matches: 7. CDR3 in DNA: TGTGCCAGCAGTCCCCTAGCGGGAGCAGTCTACGAGCAGTACTTC. It translates to CASSPLAGAVYEQYF.

In its sample, this clone was seen a few times. This chain connects TRBV5-4 to TRBJ2-1, with 7 bases identical to TRBD1. Germline-derived CDR1 and CDR2 are SGHNT and YYREEE (reference sequence). The V and J ends lost 4 bases and 8 bases, in that order; junction bases with no gene match: 0. This CDR3 contains 11 residues. The CDR3, as DNA: TGTGCCAGCAGCCAGGGGGATGAGCAGTTCTTC. As protein: CASSQGDEQFF.